The rows below give T cell receptor beta chains drawn from one sample of a study of CD8 T cells in Susac syndrome. One entry per CDR3 protein, called by TCRdb with MiXCR from the immunoSEQ multiplex PCR reads. Seen here are some 110,000 distinct CDR3 sequences, just under 95% observed once, and the top ten hold about 0.29%. Sequencing was done on a sample of CD8+ T cells from PBMCs. All receptors derive from a human donor with Susac syndrome. Each CDR3 is given with its conserved first and last residue. A D gene is named only where the DNA matches it firmly. Expanded clones get a size class; other rows say once, few or many, or leave the size out.

V gene	CDR3 length	clone size	J gene	D gene	CDR3 DNA	CDR3 protein
TRBV20-1	17	.	TRBJ2-1	TRBD2	TGCAGTGCCAGTACGACTAGCGGGGGGAGATCCTACAATGAGCAGTTCTTC	CSASTTSGGRSYNEQFF
TRBV4-3	18	.	TRBJ2-4	TRBD2	TGCGCCAGCAGCCCGGGGACTAGCGGGGGGGCGGCCAAAAACATTCAGTACTTC	CASSPGTSGGAAKNIQYF
TRBV2	14	.	TRBJ1-2	.	TGTGCCAGCAATCCATGGGGAAATAACTATGGCTACACCTTC	CASNPWGNNYGYTF
TRBV4-2	13	.	TRBJ1-2	.	TGTGCCAGCCATGAGGCAGGGAACTATGGCTACACCTTC	CASHEAGNYGYTF
TRBV7-9	13	.	TRBJ2-1	TRBD2	TGTGCCAGCACCCTTCTAGCGGGCAATGAGCAGTTCTTC	CASTLLAGNEQFF
TRBV10-3	14	.	TRBJ1-2	.	TGTGCCATCAGTGAGTCGGCCGGGGGCGATGGCTACACCTTC	CAISESAGGDGYTF
TRBV12-3/TRBV12-4	13	few	TRBJ1-1	.	TGTGCCAGCAGTTTGGGGACTCACACTGAAGCTTTCTTT	CASSLGTHTEAFF
TRBV15	14	once	TRBJ1-4	.	TGTGCCACCAGCAGAGACGCGGGAGAGGAAAAACTGTTTTTT	CATSRDAGEEKLFF
TRBV7-9	12	.	TRBJ1-2	.	TGTGCCAGCAGCCTCTCCTCTTATGGCTACACCTTC	CASSLSSYGYTF
TRBV5-1	18	.	TRBJ2-7	TRBD1	TGCGCCAGCAGCTTGGCCGGGAGAGACAGGGGGGGGCGAATGGAGCAGTACTTC	CASSLAGRDRGGRMEQYF
TRBV25-1	14	.	TRBJ2-2	TRBD2	TGTGCCAGCAGTGGGGGGGGGTATAACGGGGAGCTGTTTTTT	CASSGGGYNGELFF
TRBV13	16	.	TRBJ2-7	TRBD2	TGTGCCAGCAGCCCGTTGACTAGCGGGGGCCCGGGGGAGCAGTACTTC	CASSPLTSGGPGEQYF
TRBV6-5	14	.	TRBJ1-4	TRBD1	TGTGCCAGCAGTTCACAGGGGGCGAGTGAAAAACTGTTTTTT	CASSSQGASEKLFF
TRBV5-4	13	.	TRBJ2-1	.	TGTGCCAGCAGGGCCGGGACTCACAATGAGCAGTTCTTC	CASRAGTHNEQFF
TRBV5-6	14	.	TRBJ2-5	.	TGTGCCAGCAGCTTGATGGCAGGAACGGAGACCCAGTACTTC	CASSLMAGTETQYF
TRBV10-3	13	.	TRBJ2-3	.	TGTGCCATCAGTGATATAGTTGGGGATACGCAGTATTTT	CAISDIVGDTQYF
TRBV7-9	10	.	TRBJ2-3	.	TGTGCCAGTGTGGCAGATACGCAGTATTTT	CASVADTQYF
TRBV30	15	.	TRBJ2-5	TRBD2	TGTGCCTGGAGTCCCACTGGCGGGGGGGCGGAGACCCAGTACTTC	CAWSPTGGGAETQYF
TRBV29-1	17	.	TRBJ2-1	TRBD2	TGCAGCGTTGTGGGACTAGCGGGGGGCGCAACCTACAATGAGCAGTTCTTC	CSVVGLAGGATYNEQFF
TRBV25-1	16	once	TRBJ1-1	.	TGTGCCAGCAGGGAACGGACAGCCCATGGGAACACTGAAGCTTTCTTT	CASRERTAHGNTEAFF
TRBV5-6	18	.	TRBJ2-1	TRBD2	TGTGCCAGCACCCCCGGGAGGTTAGGGGTCTCGCCCTACAATGAGCAGTTCTTC	CASTPGRLGVSPYNEQFF